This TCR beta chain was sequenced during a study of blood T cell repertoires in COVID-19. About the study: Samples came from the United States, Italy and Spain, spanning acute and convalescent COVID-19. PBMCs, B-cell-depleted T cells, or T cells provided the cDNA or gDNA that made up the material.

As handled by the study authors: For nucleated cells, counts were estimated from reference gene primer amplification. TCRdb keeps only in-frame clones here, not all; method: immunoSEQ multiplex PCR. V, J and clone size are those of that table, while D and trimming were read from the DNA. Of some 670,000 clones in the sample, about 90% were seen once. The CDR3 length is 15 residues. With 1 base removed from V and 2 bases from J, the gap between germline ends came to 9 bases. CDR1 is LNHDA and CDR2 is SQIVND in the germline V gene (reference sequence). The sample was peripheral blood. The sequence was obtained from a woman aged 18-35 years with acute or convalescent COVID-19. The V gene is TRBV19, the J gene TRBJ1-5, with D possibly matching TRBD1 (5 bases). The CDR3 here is CASSIGVGGNQPQHF. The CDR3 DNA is TGTGCCAGTAGTATAGGGGTAGGGGGCAATCAGCCCCAGCATTTT.